This passage covers 27 T cell receptor beta chains from one sample sequenced in a study of metastatic and nonmetastatic thyroid tumors. Via MiXCR, TCRdb re-called the PCR reads. The sample records over 15,000 clones, about 31% being singletons. Treatment of any kind had been given to no patient before thyroid surgery. The specimen sequenced was adjacent normal tissue. Receptors were obtained from a female donor with papillary thyroid cancer or a benign thyroid nodule (not recorded which). Some clones in this sample may be carry-over from other donors' samples.

In its sample, this clone was seen a few times. The chain is built from TRBV6-1 and TRBJ1-5; 8 nucleotides align to TRBD1. Germline CDR1 reads MNHNS; CDR2 reads SASEGT. This CDR3 is built from 16 residues. J gave up 0 bases and V 3 bases, and 4 bases lay outside the gene matches. CDR3 sequence: CASSDRTGGSNQPQHF. The CDR3 nucleotides read TGTGCCAGCAGTGATCGAACAGGGGGTAGCAATCAGCCCCAGCATTTT.

The J gene is TRBJ1-2, the V gene TRBV4-1; D gene ambiguous. The length of the CDR3 is 14 residues. Germline V gene data show CDR1 as MGHRA and CDR2 as YSYEKL. V lost 1 base, J lost 4 bases, and 10 bases lay in between. The CDR3 DNA is TGCGCCAGCAGCCAAGGACCGTTCCCCTATGGCTACACCTTC. Translation gives CASSQGPFPYGYTF.

The genes are TRBV7-8 and TRBJ2-3; maybe TRBD2 (5 bases). CDR3 size: 14 residues. Germline-derived CDR1 and CDR2 are SGHVS and FQNEAQ. The germline V and J ends were trimmed by 0 bases and 6 bases, with 10 bases remaining between them. As DNA, the CDR3 is TGTGCCAGCAGCTTAGCGCGGACGGGGGATACGCAGTATTTT. Translated: CASSLARTGDTQYF.

This clone was observed at least ten times. The chain links TRBV20-1 to TRBJ2-5; TRBD2 matches 7 bases. The germline gives CDR1 DFQATT, CDR2 SNEGSKA (reference sequence). The CDR3 sequence is 16 residues long. The trim removed 0 bases at V and 7 bases at J, leaving 14 bases unmatched. CDR3 sequence reads: CSARDPLTSSLGTQYF. The CDR3 DNA sequence: TGCAGTGCTAGAGACCCCCTGACTAGCTCTTTAGGGACCCAGTACTTC.

In the case of this clone: No conserved phenylalanine or tryptophan is present at the end of the CDR3, so a read error is the likely explanation. This chain uses TRBV12-3 or TRBV12-4 with TRBJ2-7; maybe TRBD2 (7 bases). The CDR3 totals 13 residues. CDR3 sequence reads: CVGSLRGGGEQYS. CDR3 in DNA: TGTGTCGGCAGTTTGAGGGGGGGCGGTGAGCAGTACTCC.

This clone has just a few counts. The chain links TRBV6-1 to TRBJ1-2; TRBD1 might be the D (6 bases). Trimming stripped 8 bases from V and 6 bases from J, with 19 bases between. Germline assignment: CDR1 MNHNS and CDR2 SASEGT. The CDR3 totals 14 residues. The CDR3 nucleotides are TGTGCCAGCGAATACCAGGGGACCCCTGATGGCTACACCTTC. Translation gives CASEYQGTPDGYTF.

The chain employs TRBV28 and TRBJ2-5, with 13 bases lining up with TRBD2. The CDR3 length is 18 residues. Germline V gene data show CDR1 as MDHEN and CDR2 as SYDVKM. Trimming took 3 bases from V and 1 from J; bases not matched to a gene: 8. CDR3 DNA: TGTGCCAGCAGTTTGATTTCGGGACTAGCGGGGATCCAAGAGACCCAGTACTTC. Translation: CASSLISGLAGIQETQYF.

This sequence joins TRBV6-2 or TRBV6-3 and TRBJ2-1; TRBD2 aligns across 9 bases. This CDR3 has 14 amino acids. Germline values: CDR1 MNHEY, CDR2 SVGEGT. Trimming removed 8 bases from V and 7 bases from J; junction bases left unmatched: 9. CDR3 sequence reads: CASQGDSGSNEQFF. The CDR3 DNA reads as TGTGCCAGCCAGGGCGATAGCGGGAGTAATGAGCAGTTCTTC.

The rearrangement links TRBV6-1 to TRBJ2-7; D perhaps matches TRBD2 (6 bases). Trimming removed 3 bases at V and 7 bases at J, with 10 bases between. In germline, CDR1 is MNHNS, CDR2 SASEGT. The CDR3 extends over 12 amino acids. CDR3 sequence: CASSDPAGEQYF. CDR3 in DNA: TGTGCCAGCAGTGACCCAGCGGGTGAGCAGTACTTC.

J is TRBJ1-2 and V is TRBV6-1, with D unresolved. Trimming took 2 bases from V and 2 from J, leaving 6 bases between them. The CDR3 is 13 amino acids. CDR1 MNHNS and CDR2 SASEGT come from the germline V gene. The CDR3 DNA follows: TGTGCCAGCAGTGAAACCACGAACTATGGCTACACCTTC. Protein sequence: CASSETTNYGYTF.

This clone was found once. This chain links TRBV2 with TRBJ1-1, with D unclear. Trimming left V 5 bases short and J 1 base short, with 11 bases between. Germline CDR1 is SNHLY and CDR2 is FYNNEI. The CDR3 runs 14 residues. The CDR3 spells CASSPDPTNTEAFF. In nucleotides, the CDR3 is TGTGCCAGCAGTCCCGATCCTACGAACACTGAAGCTTTCTTT.

In its sample, this clone ranks as medium-sized. This rearrangement joins TRBV4-2 to TRBJ2-2; D may be TRBD1 (5 bases). CDR3 length equals 15 residues. Trimming took off 4 bases at V and 7 bases at J, with 16 bases between the two ends. Germline loops: CDR1 LGHNA, CDR2 YNFKEQ. The CDR3 nucleotides read TGTGCCAGCAGCCTAGAAGGGGCTTGGGGCGGGGAGCTGTTTTTT. It specifies CASSLEGAWGGELFF.

By share, this clone ranks as medium-sized. V gene TRBV28 combines with J gene TRBJ2-7; D possibly uses TRBD1 or TRBD2 (5 bases each). Germline loops: CDR1 MDHEN, CDR2 SYDVKM. There are 14 residues in the CDR3. Trimming shortened V by 3 bases and J by 7 bases, and 16 bases separated the two germline ends. The CDR3 spells CASSFFGGTKEQYF. CDR3 DNA sequence: TGTGCCAGCAGTTTCTTTGGGGGTACGAAAGAGCAGTACTTC.

This clone was detected ten times or more. The V gene is TRBV7-9, the J gene TRBJ2-3, with unresolved D. Germline lookup yields CDR1 SEHNR and CDR2 FQNEAQ (reference sequence). The CDR3 is made up of 14 amino acids. Trimming pared 2 bases from V and 0 bases from J, leaving 6 bases between. The CDR3 bases are TGTGCCAGCAGCTTATGGGGTAGCACAGATACGCAGTATTTT. Translating it yields CASSLWGSTDTQYF.

This clone was detected only a few times. The chain recombines TRBV19 with TRBJ2-7; TRBD1 agrees at 10 bases. This CDR3 region has 15 residues. The V segment lost 6 bases and the J segment 3 bases; nucleotides outside the gene matches: 8. Germline V gene data show CDR1 as LNHDA and CDR2 as SQIVND (reference sequence). The CDR3 region has the DNA TGTGCCAGTAGCCTCTCGGGGACAGGGGTCTACGAGCAGTACTTC. Residues: CASSLSGTGVYEQYF.

The rearrangement joins TRBV5-1 to TRBJ2-2, with TRBD2 matching 7 bases. Trimming took 9 bases from V and 1 from J; bases not matched to a gene: 6. The CDR3 covers 14 residues. Germline-derived CDR1 and CDR2 are SGHRS and YFSETQ. CDR3 in DNA: TGCGCCACCCGGGCTAGCGGGAACACCGGGGAGCTGTTTTTT. Encoded protein: CATRASGNTGELFF.

Note on this clone: The germline gene is not matched at one end of the junction; a read error may be the cause. The chain uses TRBV20-1 and TRBJ2-5; 8 bases are shared with TRBD2. Germline loops: CDR1 DFQATT, CDR2 SNEGSKA (reference sequence). The CDR3 is made up of 20 amino acids. CDR3 amino acids: CSARDASDGVAGPLQETQYF. The CDR3, as DNA: TGCAGTGCTAGAGATGCCTCCGATGGGGTAGCGGGGCCTCTTCAAGAGACACAGTACTTT.

Turning to this clone: A read error may produce the germline difference seen at one junction end. The DNA of the CDR3 is TGTGCCTCAAGCAATATAGAAGGGGGCTATGGATACACCTTC. The encoded protein is CASSNIEGGYGYTF. This chain uses TRBV15 with TRBJ1-2, with 7 bases aligning to TRBD1. This CDR3 has 14 amino acids. The V gene's germline CDR1 is LNHNV and CDR2 YYDKDF (reference sequence).

This clone was seen ten or more times. The J gene is TRBJ1-5, the V gene TRBV28; the D gene is possibly TRBD1 (6 bases). The CDR3 has 17 residues. From germline, CDR1 is MDHEN and CDR2 SYDVKM. Trimming took off 5 bases at V and 9 bases at J, with 26 bases between the two ends. Here the CDR3 reads CASSMWQGPSAFGPQHF. The CDR3 DNA reads as TGTGCCAGCAGTATGTGGCAGGGGCCGTCGGCTTTCGGGCCCCAGCATTTT.

Concerning this clone: The junction shows a germline mismatch at one end, possibly a read error. The V and J genes are TRBV5-1 and TRBJ2-2; D remains ambiguous. The CDR3 length is 14 residues. Germline V gives CDR1 SGHRS, CDR2 YFSETQ. Written as DNA, the CDR3 is TGCGCCAGCAGCTTGAGGCATAACACCGAGGAGCTGTTTTTT. This encodes CASSLRHNTEELFF.

The genes are TRBV24-1 and TRBJ2-3; TRBD2 aligns across 14 bases. The germline V gene encodes CDR1 KGHDR and CDR2 SFDVKD. This CDR3 is 16 amino acids long. The ends lost 9 bases at V and 0 bases at J; junction bases unmatched: 4. As DNA, the CDR3 is TGTGCCACCGGACTAGCGGGAGGCCAGAGCACAGATACGCAGTATTTT. Translated: CATGLAGGQSTDTQYF.

The chain links TRBV5-1 to TRBJ2-3, with TRBD1 matching over 9 bases. CDR1 and CDR2 (germline): SGHRS, YFSETQ. V was pared by 5 bases and J by 1 base, with 14 bases of the junction left unmatched. The CDR3 runs 18 residues. The CDR3 region is CASSRGTGMRTGTDTQYF. CDR3 in DNA: TGCGCCAGCAGTCGCGGGACAGGGATGCGCACTGGCACAGATACGCAGTATTTT.

This clone was found a few times. The V gene is TRBV6-2 or TRBV6-3, the J gene TRBJ2-4; maybe TRBD2 (6 bases). Looked up from germline, CDR1 is MNHEY and CDR2 is SVGEGT. The CDR3 has 17 amino acids. Trimming left V 0 bases short and J 0 bases short, with 12 bases between. The DNA of the CDR3 is TGTGCCAGCAGTTACTCGGAGGGAGGTCCAGCCAAAAACATTCAGTACTTC. It specifies CASSYSEGGPAKNIQYF.

The rearrangement joins TRBV4-2 to TRBJ2-1; no reliable D call. This CDR3 contains 15 residues. Deletions cut 0 bases from V and 4 bases from J, with 10 bases between. Looked up from germline, CDR1 is LGHNA and CDR2 is YNFKEQ. The CDR3 DNA reads TGTGCCAGCAGCCAAGATCGCTCTGGATACAATGAGCAGTTCTTC. It codes for CASSQDRSGYNEQFF.

This clone has ten or more counts. This may arise from a read error, as a much more abundant clone is one base away. The chain carries TRBV9 and TRBJ1-6, with 8 bases fitting TRBD1. Per germline, CDR1 SGDLS and CDR2 YYNGEE. The CDR3 has 14 amino acids. The V segment lost 6 bases and the J segment 8 bases; nucleotides outside the gene matches: 7. The CDR3 here is CASIATQGDSPLHF. DNA for the CDR3: TGTGCCAGCATCGCCACACAGGGGGATTCACCCCTCCACTTT.

This clone was counted at least ten times. V gene TRBV7-2 combines with J gene TRBJ2-7; D is uncertain. Germline lookup yields CDR1 SGHTA and CDR2 FQGNSA. Trimming cost V 1 base and J 0 bases, with 13 bases left between them. The CDR3 spans 16 residues. The chain's CDR3 is CASSLGRSRSSYEQYF. The CDR3 bases are TGTGCCAGCAGCTTAGGAAGGTCCAGAAGCTCCTACGAGCAGTACTTC.

This clone was recorded many times. The CDR3 bases are TGTGCCAGCATTGCCCCCTCTGGAAACACCATATATTTT. Translated: CASIAPSGNTIYF. J is TRBJ1-3 and V is TRBV7-9; D is ambiguous. V was shortened by 7 bases and J by 0 bases, with 7 bases between the two germline ends. This CDR3 is built from 13 residues. Germline V lookup: CDR1 SEHNR, CDR2 FQNEAQ (reference sequence).